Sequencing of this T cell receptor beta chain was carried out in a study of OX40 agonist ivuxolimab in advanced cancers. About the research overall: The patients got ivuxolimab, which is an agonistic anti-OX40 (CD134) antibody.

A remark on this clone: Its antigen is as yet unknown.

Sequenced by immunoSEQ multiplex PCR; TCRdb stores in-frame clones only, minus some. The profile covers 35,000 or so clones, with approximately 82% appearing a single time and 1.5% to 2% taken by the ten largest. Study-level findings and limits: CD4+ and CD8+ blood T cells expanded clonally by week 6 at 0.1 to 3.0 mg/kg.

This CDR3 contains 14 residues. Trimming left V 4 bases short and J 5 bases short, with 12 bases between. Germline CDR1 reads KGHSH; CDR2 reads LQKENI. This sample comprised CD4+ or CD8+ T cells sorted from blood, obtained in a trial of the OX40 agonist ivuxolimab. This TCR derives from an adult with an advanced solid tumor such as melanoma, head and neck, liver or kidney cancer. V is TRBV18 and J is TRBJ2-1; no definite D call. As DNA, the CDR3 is TGTGCCAGCTCACTTCAGAGGTCGAACAATGAGCAGTTCTTC. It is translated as CASSLQRSNNEQFF.